The source of this T cell receptor (beta chain) is a study of T cells after yellow fever vaccination. Study overall: When fractions had low cell numbers, they were prepared with SMART-Seq v4 Ultra Low Input. General study points: There was a possibility that FACS-sorted repertoires contained abundant clonotypes contaminating from the bulk population. Overlap between CD4 and CD8 compartments was detected for a small share of clonotypes.

Of note for this clonotype: The antigen remains undetermined.

5'RACE template switching generated TCR cDNA, adding a universal primer site and UMIs. Each CDR3 protein gets one entry after TCRdb re-called the 5' RACE reads with MiXCR. The sample lists a few hundred thousand distinct CDR3 sequences; 19% were seen once. With 6 bases removed from V and 2 bases from J, the gap between germline ends came to 16 bases. This CDR3 comprises 15 residues. Germline V gives CDR1 MDHEN, CDR2 SYDVKM. The TCR comes from a man aged 25 to 45 who received the YFV17D yellow fever vaccine. The rearrangement links TRBV28 to TRBJ2-5; tentatively, D is TRBD2 (6 bases). The starting material was PBMCs, obtained 15 days after the yellow fever booster vaccination. The CDR3 sequence: CASRTAGSRQETQYF. CDR3 coding DNA: TGTGCCAGCAGGACTGCCGGGAGCCGTCAAGAGACCCAGTACTTC. Supplemented by reference TRBV28 and TRBJ2-5, the full variable domain reads DVKVTQSSRYLVKRTGEKVFLECVQDMDHENMFWYRQDPGLGLRLIYFSYDVKMKEKGDIPEGYSVSREKKERFSLILESASTNQTSMYLCASRTAGSRQETQYFGPGTRLLVL.